This T cell receptor (beta chain) was obtained from a study of blood T cell repertoires in COVID-19 (dated by TCRdb to about 2020). In terms of the full investigation: Collaborator samples came from the United States, Italy and Spain and covered acute and convalescent phases of COVID-19. The material from the prospective study consisted of cDNA or gDNA derived from T cells, B-cell-depleted T cells, or PBMCs. Deeply sampled blood TCRbeta repertoires from subjects exposed to, actively infected with, or recovered from COVID-19 were included in the dataset. The repertoires were released in a freely available public database intended as a resource for research on the immune response to SARS-CoV-2. Samples came from the ongoing ImmuneRACE study (first 160 participants) plus 1,254 subjects from 6 global collaborators. Nearly every sample came with metadata listing a de-identified subject ID, COVID-19 status, age in years and sex. HLA class I and class II types, where available, came from metadata supplied by the sample provider rather than from assay-based typing.

The immunoSEQ Assay, a bias-controlled multiplex PCR, was used to amplify TCRbeta CDR3 regions from genomic DNA. Per the source publication's procedure: Within the assay, amplification of reference gene primers was used to estimate how many nucleated cells each sample contained. To quantify the absolute abundance of each unique TCRbeta CDR3 rearrangement, sequence reads were collapsed and filtered. For each sample, productive Simpson clonality was calculated by taking the square root of Simpson's diversity index across productive rearrangements. TCRdb took over this immuneACCESS table, retaining in-frame rearrangements with V and J assigned. Such tables are incomplete; in checked studies, under half of the missing clones stem from an unresolved V gene, and the remainder is unexplained. V and J calls and clone size follow that table, whereas D and trimming were derived from the DNA. This sample has 97,000 or so clones in its table, and around nine tenths of those were observed once. Roughly 5% of the sample is taken by the ten largest.

Collaborating institutions collected whole blood in K2EDTA tubes following their own protocols. For TCRbeta analysis, collaborators shipped samples in one of three forms: frozen whole blood, isolated PBMCs, or DNA extracted from either of those sample types. The trim is 6 bases for V and 8 bases for J, with a gap of 16 bases between the germline ends. CDR1 and CDR2 are read off the germline V gene as MDHEN and SYDVKM. The CDR3 contains 13 residues, cysteine and phenylalanine counted. CDR3 DNA is the only sequence kept; it has 39 bases, read in frame from the first base. As concerns this clone: Its antigen specificity is not known. No base qualities exist here, and no much larger clone lies one base off it.

Here is what the overall study found, with its caveats: How much clinical and demographic metadata was included differed by source and by participant, and the metadata was provided uncurated.

The sequence is built from TRBV28 and TRBJ1-1; there is no confident call for the D gene. The sample taken for sequencing was peripheral blood. This TCR was sampled from a man in his fifties with acute or convalescent COVID-19. Read as DNA, the sequence is TGTGCCAGCAGCCACAATATGGCCCTCGAAGCTTTCTTT. Its coded protein is CASSHNMALEAFF.